This TCR beta chain comes out of a study of beta chain features in type 1 diabetes. Study-level results: Shorter TCRB CDR3s, moderately but significantly so, marked every one of the four CD4+ subsets in Type 1 diabetes patients. Fewer junction insertions and more nucleotide deletions appeared in type 1 diabetes patients.

The study reverse transcribed the entire isolated RNA, so it sequenced expressed TCRB transcripts. Only in-frame clones appear in the TCRdb table, and some are missing; sequencing was by immunoSEQ multiplex PCR. The table has around 600,000 clones, around 12% seen once. V was shortened by 3 bases and J by 2 bases, with 19 bases between the two germline ends. CDR1 is MGHDK and CDR2 is SYGVNS in the germline V gene. This CDR3 has 17 residues. CD45RO/CCR7/CD25/CD127/CD95/CD27 staining was used to isolate CD4+ naive, central memory, regulatory and stem cell-like memory cells by sorting. Purity of each sorted population was above 95%. This clone came up a few times. Its antigen remains unknown.

The sequencing sample was made of naive CD4+ T cells from blood. This TCR was sampled from a man in his thirties or forties with type 1 diabetes. This rearrangement joins TRBV25-1 to TRBJ1-1, with a tentative D call TRBD1 (6 bases). As DNA, the CDR3 is TGTGCCAGCAGTGATCCAGGAGTACAGGGTCCTAACACTGAAGCTTTCTTT. Translating gives CASSDPGVQGPNTEAFF. The variable domain in full, with the rest retrieved from reference TRBV25-1 and TRBJ1-1, is EADIYQTPRYLVIGTGKKITLECSQTMGHDKMYWYQQDPGMELHLIHYSYGVNSTEKGDLSSESTVSRIRTEHFPLTLESARPSHTSQYLCASSDPGVQGPNTEAFFGQGTRLTVV.